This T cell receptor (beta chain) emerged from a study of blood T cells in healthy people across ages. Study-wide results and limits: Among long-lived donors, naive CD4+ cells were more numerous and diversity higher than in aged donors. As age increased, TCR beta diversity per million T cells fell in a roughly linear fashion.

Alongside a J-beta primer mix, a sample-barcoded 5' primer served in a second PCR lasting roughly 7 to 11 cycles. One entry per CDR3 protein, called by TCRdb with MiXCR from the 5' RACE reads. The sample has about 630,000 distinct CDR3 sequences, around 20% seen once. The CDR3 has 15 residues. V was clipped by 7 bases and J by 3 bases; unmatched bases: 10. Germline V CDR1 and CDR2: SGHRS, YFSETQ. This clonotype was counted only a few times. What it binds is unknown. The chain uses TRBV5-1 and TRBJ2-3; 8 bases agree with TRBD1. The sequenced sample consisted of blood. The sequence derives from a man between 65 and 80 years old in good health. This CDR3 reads CASGGQGHETDTQYF. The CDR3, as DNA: TGCGCCAGCGGAGGACAGGGCCACGAGACAGATACGCAGTATTTT.